These T cell receptor beta chains were read from a single sample in a study of T cell repertoires in cytomegalovirus infection. These receptors are not linked to any known antigen. TCRdb processed the reads anew with MiXCR; each CDR3 protein has one entry. The sample lists just over 450,000 distinct CDR3 sequences, approximately 40% occurring once. The sequencing here drew on cultured PBMCs, taken from culture after CMV antigen stimulation. The receptor source for this set is a human donor in good health (CMV status not recorded). Some clones in this sample may be carry-over from other donors' samples. The CDR3 runs from the conserved cysteine through the conserved F or W. D genes are given only for firm matches. Clone size is given for some rows only: seen once, a few or many times, or a class if the clone is expanded.

J gene | D gene | clone size | V gene | CDR3 DNA | CDR3 protein
TRBJ2-2 | . | few | TRBV20-1 | TGCAGTGCTAGAAACCTGGGACTCAACACCGGGGAGCTGTTTTTT | CSARNLGLNTGELFF
TRBJ2-3 | TRBD2 | few | TRBV7-2 | TGTGCCAGCAGCTCGAAGCGGGGGGTGATCACAGATACGCAGTATTTT | CASSSKRGVITDTQYF
TRBJ2-3 | . | . | TRBV7-9 | TGTGCCAGCACCCAAGCGGGTAGCGCGACAGATACGCAGTATTTT | CASTQAGSATDTQYF
TRBJ2-7 | . | . | TRBV7-6 | TGTGCCAGCAGCAACACTTACAGGAGCTACGAGCAGTACTTC | CASSNTYRSYEQYF
TRBJ1-3 | TRBD1 | . | TRBV7-8 | TGTGCCAGCAGCTTAGGACAGGGAGTAAACACCATATATTTT | CASSLGQGVNTIYF
TRBJ1-5 | . | . | TRBV4-1 | TGCGCCAGCAGCCGAGACCCGGGAGGGGGTCAGCCCCAGCATTTT | CASSRDPGGGQPQHF
TRBJ1-6 | . | . | TRBV6-5 | TGTGCCAGCAGCCCACGGACAGTGGGGAATTCACCCCTCCACTTT | CASSPRTVGNSPLHF
TRBJ1-3 | . | . | TRBV6-1 | TGTGCCAGCAGTGAAGGACCCCCGAGCACCATATATTTT | CASSEGPPSTIYF
TRBJ2-1 | . | . | TRBV6-8 | TGTGCCAGCAGTAGGGGGGGACGGGACAATGAGCAGTTCTTC | CASSRGGRDNEQFF
TRBJ2-2 | . | . | TRBV7-8 | TGTGCCAGCAGCTTAGTTGTCAAAAACACCCGGGAGCTGTTTTTT | CASSLVVKNTRELFF
TRBJ2-2 | . | . | TRBV12-3/TRBV12-4 | TGTGCCAGCAGTTTTTGGGCGGGCGCCGGGGAGCTGTTTTTT | CASSFWAGAGELFF
TRBJ2-5 | . | . | TRBV9 | TGTGCCAGCAGCGTGGGACCGCAAGAGACCCAGTACTTC | CASSVGPQETQYF
TRBJ1-6 | . | . | TRBV4-1 | TGCGCCACCTCTGAGGGGCTAATCTATAATTCACCCCTCCACTTT | CATSEGLIYNSPLHF
TRBJ1-6 | . | few | TRBV19 | TGTGCCAGTAGTATGGCATGGGGGGCAATCTATAATTCACCCCTCCACTTT | CASSMAWGAIYNSPLHF
TRBJ1-4 | . | . | TRBV7-6 | TGTGCCAGCAGCTCCCTCCTCGTCCTAAAGGCAACTAATGAAAAACTGTTTTTT | CASSSLLVLKATNEKLFF
TRBJ2-5 | . | . | TRBV11-2 | TGTGCCAGCAGCACCAGGGCGCGGCAAGAGACCCAGTACTTC | CASSTRARQETQYF
TRBJ2-3 | TRBD2 | . | TRBV6-8 | TGTGCCAGCACCCCAGTCTCCAGCGGGAGAGGCGCAGATACGCAGTATTTT | CASTPVSSGRGADTQYF
TRBJ2-1 | TRBD2 | . | TRBV12-3/TRBV12-4 | TGTGCCAGCAGTCCTTCCGGGACTAGCGGGAGTATAAACCAGTTCTTC | CASSPSGTSGSINQFF